Sequencing of this T cell receptor (beta chain) was carried out in a study of PD-1 blockade in classical Hodgkin lymphoma. General study results and limits: At C4D1, TCR diversity had climbed significantly for CD4+ cells, though not for CD8+ cells.

Time point reported: cycle 4 day 1 (C4D1), after about 6 weeks of nivolumab. Each patient's relapse followed autologous stem cell transplantation, and brentuximab vedotin exposure varied. The protocol was immunoSEQ multiplex PCR, while the TCRdb copy is restricted to in-frame clones and leaves out a portion. The repertoire has approximately 39,000 clones, 77% of them found once; the top ten carry about 9.4%. About this clone: Its target is not known.

This CDR3 spans 14 amino acids. Germline CDR1 reads MGHRA; CDR2 reads YSYEKL. The chain uses TRBV4-1 and TRBJ2-5; unclear D gene. The J call may be wrong; the DNA end is better matched by TRBJ2-7. This sequence was found in a human donor with classical Hodgkin lymphoma. The sequenced sample was peripheral blood mononuclear cells (PBMCs), obtained before the fourth cycle of nivolumab. CDR3 sequence (DNA): TGCGCCAGCAGCCTAAGACTGACGGAATACGAGCAGTACTTC. Translating it yields CASSLRLTEYEQYF.